This T cell receptor beta chain was captured by sequencing in a study of T cells of healthy individuals. In this sample, this clonotype turned up many times. TCRdb used MiXCR to reprocess the 5' RACE reads, holding one entry per CDR3 protein. The repertoire holds around 98,000 distinct CDR3 sequences, 17% seen once, with approximately 5.7% in the top ten. Per the germline V gene, CDR1 is KGHDR and CDR2 is SFDVKD. The CDR3 extends over 14 amino acids. V dropped 3 bases and J dropped 7 bases, with 12 bases sitting between them. This receptor was taken from a human donor in good health. This chain uses TRBV24-1 with TRBJ2-1, with a possible D match to TRBD1 (6 bases). The CDR3 loop reads CATSDQDRRNEQFF. CDR3 DNA: TGTGCCACCAGTGATCAAGACAGGAGGAATGAGCAGTTCTTC.